Described below is a single TCR beta chain sequence and its context. Original processing notes: Reference gene primers were amplified, and this amplification served to estimate nucleated cell counts. The table came from immunoSEQ multiplex PCR; TCRdb's copy has only in-frame clones and leaves some out. From that table come the V and J calls and clone size; the DNA was used to work out D and trimming. The table lists 150,000 to 190,000 clones, about 86% of them singletons. The data originate from a study of blood T cell repertoires in COVID-19. Overall study: PBMCs, B-cell-depleted T cells, or T cells provided the cDNA or gDNA that made up the material.

All enrollees were roughly 18 to 89 years old and from approximately 24 US areas. Two consecutive negative NP/OP PCR tests, clearance, or resolved symptoms defined Cohort 3 recovery. The receptor comes from a man aged 45-65 years who had recovered from COVID-19. The material sequenced was PBMCs or T cells enriched from blood (not recorded which).

The CDR3 protein is CASSAYRDRGYEQYF. CDR3 DNA sequence: TGTGCCAGCAGCGCATACCGGGACAGGGGGTACGAGCAGTACTTC. The chain joins TRBV11-2 to TRBJ2-7; 11 positions agree with TRBD1. Germline lookup yields CDR1 SGHAT and CDR2 FQNNGV. J was trimmed by 4 bases and V by 5 bases; bases with no gene match: 7. CDR3 length: 15 amino acids.